These 24 T cell receptor beta chains originate from one sample sequenced in a study of blood T cell repertoires in COVID-19. Data came from immunoSEQ multiplex PCR; TCRdb stores just in-frame clones and leaves some out. Among 99,000 or so clones listed, 87% were seen once. Sequencing input: peripheral blood. These receptors came from a man aged 45-60 years with acute or convalescent COVID-19.

The V call is TRBV5-4, the J call TRBJ1-2, with D uncertain. Germline CDR1 is SGHNT and CDR2 is YYREEE (reference sequence). The CDR3 runs 16 residues. Trimming took off 3 bases at V and 1 base at J, with 16 bases between the two ends. CDR3 sequence (DNA): TGTGCCAGCAGCTCCCGCGGGGTGGGGTTTAACTATGGCTACACCTTC. This sequence encodes CASSSRGVGFNYGYTF.

V is TRBV24-1 and J is TRBJ1-4; possibly TRBD1 for D (5 bases). From germline, CDR1 is KGHDR and CDR2 SFDVKD. This CDR3 region has 16 residues. Deletions cut 2 bases from V and 3 bases from J, with 12 bases between. In nucleotides, the CDR3 is TGTGCCACCAGTGATTCCTCGGGGGGGTCTAATGAAAAACTGTTTTTT. Protein sequence: CATSDSSGGSNEKLFF.

The rearrangement uses TRBV29-1 and TRBJ2-2; a possible D gene is TRBD1 (5 bases). The germline CDR1 and CDR2 sequences are SQVTM and ANQGSEA. The V end was cut by 4 bases, the J end by 1 base, with 10 bases between. The CDR3 runs to 14 residues. The CDR3 region is CSVVLRENTGELFF. CDR3 coding DNA: TGCAGCGTTGTTCTCAGGGAGAACACCGGGGAGCTGTTTTTT.

V and J are TRBV7-2 and TRBJ1-1, with D unresolved. V was pared by 2 bases and J by 5 bases, with 6 bases between. Germline V lookup: CDR1 SGHTA, CDR2 FQGNSA. The CDR3 totals 12 residues. The CDR3 spells CASSLKRTEAFF. The CDR3 bases are TGTGCCAGCAGCTTAAAGCGGACTGAAGCTTTCTTT. The complete variable domain, with remaining parts taken from reference TRBV7-2 and TRBJ1-1, reads GAGVSQSPSNKVTEKGKDVELRCDPISGHTALYWYRQSLGQGLEFLIYFQGNSAPDKSGLPSDRFSAERTGGSVSTLTIQRTQQEDSAVYLCASSLKRTEAFFGQGTRLTVV.

In nucleotides, the CDR3 is TGTGCCAGCTCACGGACAGCAAACACTGAAGCTTTCTTT. Its protein is CASSRTANTEAFF. The V and J genes are TRBV18 and TRBJ1-1; a weak D match, TRBD1 (6 bases). CDR3 size: 13 residues. V dropped 4 bases and J dropped 2 bases, with 8 bases sitting between them. CDR1 and CDR2 (germline): KGHSH, LQKENI.

There are a few counts of this clone. The CDR3 is CASSLVGGPTYNEQFF. Here the CDR3 DNA reads TGTGCCAGCAGCTTAGTCGGGGGACCCACCTACAATGAGCAGTTCTTC. The rearrangement links TRBV7-2 to TRBJ2-1; D perhaps matches TRBD2 (6 bases). From germline, CDR1 is SGHTA and CDR2 FQGNSA. The CDR3 is 16 amino acids. Trimming removed 1 base from V and 2 bases from J, with 12 bases in between.

The V call is TRBV7-9, the J call TRBJ2-7; 7 nucleotides agree with TRBD2. The germline V gene encodes CDR1 SEHNR and CDR2 FQNEAQ (reference sequence). This CDR3 comprises 14 residues. Trimming at V came to 4 bases and at J to 2 bases, leaving 5 bases not matched to a gene. Here the CDR3 reads CASSSGSGTYEQYF. The CDR3 bases are TGTGCCAGCAGCTCCGGAAGCGGGACCTACGAGCAGTACTTC.

The chain is built from TRBV6-5 and TRBJ2-1; 7 positions agree with TRBD2. This CDR3 is 14 amino acids long. Germline lookup yields CDR1 MNHEY and CDR2 SVGAGI. The V gene end was trimmed by 5 bases and the J gene end by 3 bases; junction bases not matched to a gene: 4. The CDR3: CASSKSGVYNEQFF. The CDR3 DNA follows: TGTGCCAGCAGTAAGAGCGGGGTCTACAATGAGCAGTTCTTC.

This sequence joins TRBV19 and TRBJ2-1; possibly TRBD2 for D (6 bases). The V end lost 7 bases, the J end lost 8 bases, and 18 bases lay between the germline ends. Germline assignment: CDR1 LNHDA and CDR2 SQIVND (reference sequence). There are 14 residues in the CDR3. The CDR3 DNA reads TGTGCCAGTACCCCCGGGCGGGGCTGGGATGAGCAGTTCTTC. The encoded protein is CASTPGRGWDEQFF.

CDR3 amino acids: CASRTTQREGRLEQFF. The CDR3 DNA sequence: TGTGCCAGTAGGACAACCCAGCGGGAGGGCCGTCTTGAGCAGTTCTTC. The gene calls are TRBV19 and TRBJ2-1; 10 bases align to TRBD2. The length of the CDR3 is 16 residues. V was clipped by 6 bases and J by 9 bases; unmatched bases: 14. The germline gives CDR1 LNHDA, CDR2 SQIVND (reference sequence).

The genes are TRBV24-1 and TRBJ2-5, with 12 bases fitting TRBD1. Germline V gene lookup returns CDR1 KGHDR and CDR2 SFDVKD. The CDR3 consists of 15 residues. Losses at the gene ends were 6 bases for V and 2 bases for J; bases not matched to a gene: 3. In nucleotides, the CDR3 is TGTGCCACCAGTTCGGGACAGGGGGCTCAAGAGACCCAGTACTTC. It codes for CATSSGQGAQETQYF.

In its sample, this clone was seen once. This chain links TRBV21-1 with TRBJ2-1; no check of the table's D call, TRBD2, against the DNA was made. TRBV21-1 is classified as a pseudogene. This CDR3 has 20 residues. CDR3 loop: CASSKDGGTSGRALYNEQFF. CDR3 in DNA: TGTGCCAGCAGCAAAGACGGGGGGACTAGCGGGAGGGCCCTTTACAATGAGCAGTTCTTC.

V gene TRBV7-9 combines with J gene TRBJ1-1; D is undetermined. Looked up from germline, CDR1 is SEHNR and CDR2 is FQNEAQ (reference sequence). V shed 3 bases and J shed 1 base, with 9 bases lying between them. There are 14 residues in the CDR3. For the CDR3, the DNA is TGTGCCAGCAGCTTCGTCCGCGCGAACACTGAAGCTTTCTTT. Amino acid sequence: CASSFVRANTEAFF. Filled out from reference TRBV7-9 and TRBJ1-1, the complete variable domain reads DTGVSQNPRHKITKRGQNVTFRCDPISEHNRLYWYRQTLGQGPEFLTYFQNEAQLEKSRLLSDRFSAERPKGSFSTLEIQRTEQGDSAMYLCASSFVRANTEAFFGQGTRLTVV.

This clone was seen a handful of times. The CDR3 loop reads CASSLTGQAQPQHF. CDR3 nucleotide sequence: TGTGCCAGCAGCCTGACCGGACAGGCCCAGCCCCAGCATTTT. V is TRBV5-5 and J is TRBJ1-5; TRBD1 matches at 7 bases. V shed 4 bases, J shed 7 bases, and the junction held 8 bases outside the gene matches. CDR1 and CDR2 from the germline V gene are SGHKS and YYEKEE (reference sequence). CDR3 length: 14 residues.

The rearrangement joins TRBV28 to TRBJ1-2; D is possibly TRBD1 (5 bases). V was pared by 3 bases and J by 5 bases, with 13 bases between. Germline loops: CDR1 MDHEN, CDR2 SYDVKM. CDR3 length equals 14 residues. The CDR3 loop reads CASSLPPDRYGYTF. CDR3 DNA sequence: TGTGCCAGCAGTTTGCCCCCCGACAGATATGGCTACACCTTC.

This chain joins TRBV5-1 and TRBJ2-3, with 8 bases lining up with TRBD2. Germline CDR1 SGHRS, CDR2 YFSETQ. V gave up 0 bases and J gave up 6 bases; unmatched junction bases: 6. This CDR3 spans 15 amino acids. The CDR3 protein is CASSLEGAGVDTQYF. The CDR3 DNA follows: TGCGCCAGCAGCTTGGAAGGAGCGGGAGTTGATACGCAGTATTTT.

The rearrangement uses TRBV2 and TRBJ2-3; D possibly corresponds to TRBD1 (6 bases). Germline V CDR1 and CDR2: SNHLY, FYNNEI. The V and J ends lost 6 bases and 2 bases respectively, with 12 bases between them. The CDR3 extends over 14 amino acids. The CDR3 loop is CASSADRYTDTQYF. The DNA of the CDR3 is TGTGCCAGCAGCGCGGACAGATACACAGATACGCAGTATTTT.

Comments on this clone: An end of the junction differs from the germline gene, which may be a read error. This chain uses TRBV2 with TRBJ2-1; a possible D gene is TRBD2 (5 bases). CDR1 and CDR2 (germline): SNHLY, FYNNEI. The CDR3 has 13 amino acids. The chain's CDR3 is CARSGLRRGEQFF. The CDR3, as DNA: TGTGCCCGCAGTGGACTTCGTCGAGGGGAGCAGTTCTTC. Complete variable domain (other parts from reference TRBV2 and TRBJ2-1): EPEVTQTPSHQVTQMGQEVILRCVPISNHLYFYWYRQILGQKVEFLVSFYNNEISEKSEIFDDQFSVERPDGSNFTLKIRSTKLEDSAMYFCARSGLRRGEQFFGPGTRLTVL.

The genes are TRBV5-4 and TRBJ2-1; 7 bases fit TRBD2. J gave up 2 bases and V 5 bases, and 7 bases lay outside the gene matches. The CDR3 is made up of 15 amino acids. Per germline, CDR1 SGHNT and CDR2 YYREEE (reference sequence). The CDR3 loop is CASRWDYTTYNEQFF. The CDR3 region has the DNA TGTGCCAGCAGGTGGGACTACACCACCTACAATGAGCAGTTCTTC.

This rearrangement joins TRBV19 to TRBJ2-7, with TRBD1 matching 9 bases. The CDR3 sequence is 16 residues long. In germline, CDR1 is LNHDA, CDR2 SQIVND (reference sequence). The trim removed 3 bases at V and 3 bases at J, leaving 9 bases unmatched. For the CDR3, the DNA is TGTGCCAGTAGTATCCTGGGACAGGGAGGGAACTACGAGCAGTACTTC. Translation: CASSILGQGGNYEQYF.

The chain has TRBV5-4 and TRBJ2-5; D gene unclear. This CDR3 spans 15 amino acids. Between the trimmed V and J ends, which lost 2 bases and 0 bases, there was a span of 11 bases. Germline values: CDR1 SGHNT, CDR2 YYREEE (reference sequence). CDR3 sequence reads: CASSFSPANQETQYF. CDR3 nucleotide sequence: TGTGCCAGCAGCTTCAGCCCAGCGAACCAAGAGACCCAGTACTTC.

The chain links TRBV5-1 to TRBJ1-2, with no clear D. Germline V gives CDR1 SGHRS, CDR2 YFSETQ. Trimming shortened V by 8 bases and J by 3 bases, and 14 bases separated the two germline ends. CDR3 length equals 13 residues. The CDR3 sequence: CASNRGEYYGYTF. The CDR3, as DNA: TGCGCCAGTAACCGCGGGGAATACTATGGCTACACCTTC.

As to this clone: Other DNA sequences from this sample encode an identical CDR3 as well. The chain carries TRBV19 and TRBJ2-7, with TRBD1 identical over 11 bases. The CDR3 runs to 13 residues. Germline V CDR1 and CDR2: LNHDA, SQIVND (reference sequence). After removal of 6 bases from V and 3 bases from J, the junction contained 1 base not matched to a gene. CDR3: CASSGTGGYEQYF. CDR3 nucleotides: TGTGCCAGTAGCGGGACAGGGGGCTACGAGCAGTACTTC.

The chain links TRBV19 to TRBJ1-1, with D maybe TRBD1 (5 bases). CDR3 length: 14 residues. From germline, CDR1 is LNHDA and CDR2 SQIVND (reference sequence). Trimming took off 8 bases at V and 1 base at J, with 14 bases between the two ends. Written as DNA, the CDR3 is TGTGCCAGTCTAATGAGGCAGGGGAACACTGAAGCTTTCTTT. It yields the protein CASLMRQGNTEAFF.